These T cell receptor beta chains were read from a single sample in a study of beta chain features in type 1 diabetes. Measured with immunoSEQ multiplex PCR; TCRdb has only the in-frame clones, and not every one. The sample includes under 800,000 clones, around 16% of them seen just once. Sequencing was performed on naive CD4+ T cells from blood. The origin of the receptors is a man aged 18 to 35 in good health. Both conserved end residues are trimmed from each CDR3. Each record gives: V gene, J gene, CDR3 protein.

V: TRBV29-1
J: TRBJ1-6
CDR3: SVRYSVNSPLH

V: TRBV4-3
J: TRBJ1-2
CDR3: ASSQDGTGEYGYT

V: TRBV6-5
J: TRBJ2-1
CDR3: ASSSPGRGGEQF

V: TRBV9
J: TRBJ1-3
CDR3: SSKAGASGNTIY

V: TRBV11-2
J: TRBJ2-5
CDR3: ASSLDQAGGETQY

V: TRBV6-1
J: TRBJ1-2
CDR3: AISESRGIYGYT

V: TRBV6-5
J: TRBJ2-7
CDR3: ASSYLNRGSSYEQY

V: TRBV5-1
J: TRBJ1-5
CDR3: ASSGGSVGEDQPQH

V: TRBV5-1
J: TRBJ2-7
CDR3: ASSLAAGVNEQY

V: TRBV7-2
J: TRBJ1-5
CDR3: ASSLVPQSQGGQPQH

V: TRBV5-6
J: TRBJ1-4
CDR3: ASSQTPTGRDEKLF

V: TRBV10-3
J: TRBJ2-7
CDR3: ASRQSPYEQY

V: TRBV2
J: TRBJ2-7
CDR3: ASSEFYEQY

V: TRBV27
J: TRBJ1-1
CDR3: ASKPQTGGGTEAF

V: TRBV28
J: TRBJ2-7
CDR3: ASSGTSRRVPEY

V: TRBV12-5
J: TRBJ1-1
CDR3: ASGLVVGGNTEAF

V: TRBV4-2
J: TRBJ2-2
CDR3: ASSYEQGQNTGELF

V: TRBV7-8
J: TRBJ1-5
CDR3: ASSLVRVPNQPQH

V: TRBV7-2
J: TRBJ2-3
CDR3: ASSLGQGHSTDTQY

V: TRBV18
J: TRBJ2-5
CDR3: ASSRDSHQETQY

V: TRBV6-6
J: TRBJ2-7
CDR3: ASSGGSQSYEQY

V: TRBV29-1
J: TRBJ1-3
CDR3: SVGHSGNTIY

V: TRBV7-9
J: TRBJ2-7
CDR3: ASTNVPDKSYEQY

V: TRBV5-5
J: TRBJ2-7
CDR3: ASSLPPGQEQY

V: TRBV4-2
J: TRBJ1-5
CDR3: ASSQEIQGQGAQPQH

V: TRBV9
J: TRBJ1-1
CDR3: ASSVEGRENTEAF

V: TRBV25-1
J: TRBJ2-3
CDR3: ASSEFHRTDTQY

V: TRBV5-1
J: TRBJ2-7
CDR3: ASSLTPLLDSLIYEQY

V: TRBV9
J: TRBJ2-3
CDR3: ASSTGPTQY

V: TRBV7-2
J: TRBJ1-2
CDR3: ASRATGSYGYT

V: TRBV9
J: TRBJ1-1
CDR3: ASSVDPLRNKAF

V: TRBV27
J: TRBJ1-2
CDR3: ASRLLGGDYGYT

V: TRBV9
J: TRBJ2-2
CDR3: ASSVLHMNTGELF

V: TRBV4-1
J: TRBJ2-3
CDR3: ASSRGAQIILAGGRGTDTQY

V: TRBV9
J: TRBJ1-2
CDR3: ASSVQVGTYGYT

V: TRBV28
J: TRBJ2-5
CDR3: ASSLGIGRLGTQETQY

V: TRBV7-6
J: TRBJ2-2
CDR3: ASRPRAWGTGELF

V: TRBV20-1
J: TRBJ1-2
CDR3: SAGQGIGYT

V: TRBV29-1
J: TRBJ1-3
CDR3: SVYRGNTIY

V: TRBV30
J: TRBJ2-2
CDR3: ASTPTTRGPNTGELF

V: TRBV7-3
J: TRBJ1-6
CDR3: ASSLAGFTPLH

V: TRBV4-1
J: TRBJ1-5
CDR3: ASSQVGRQRNQPQH

V: TRBV10-3
J: TRBJ1-2
CDR3: AISGQGDGYT

V: TRBV14
J: TRBJ2-1
CDR3: ASSQPEAALGRRQF

V: TRBV6-5
J: TRBJ2-7
CDR3: ASSYSRFLYEQY

V: TRBV11-2
J: TRBJ2-2
CDR3: ASSPDRAGELF

V: TRBV28
J: TRBJ1-2
CDR3: ASTRAGSNYGYT

V: TRBV7-3
J: TRBJ2-1
CDR3: ASSRRGGLNEQF

V: TRBV9
J: TRBJ2-7
CDR3: ASSVAPGSSYEQY

V: TRBV11-1
J: TRBJ1-1
CDR3: ASSGTGGRNTEAF

V: TRBV2
J: TRBJ2-4
CDR3: ASSVSSPSGY